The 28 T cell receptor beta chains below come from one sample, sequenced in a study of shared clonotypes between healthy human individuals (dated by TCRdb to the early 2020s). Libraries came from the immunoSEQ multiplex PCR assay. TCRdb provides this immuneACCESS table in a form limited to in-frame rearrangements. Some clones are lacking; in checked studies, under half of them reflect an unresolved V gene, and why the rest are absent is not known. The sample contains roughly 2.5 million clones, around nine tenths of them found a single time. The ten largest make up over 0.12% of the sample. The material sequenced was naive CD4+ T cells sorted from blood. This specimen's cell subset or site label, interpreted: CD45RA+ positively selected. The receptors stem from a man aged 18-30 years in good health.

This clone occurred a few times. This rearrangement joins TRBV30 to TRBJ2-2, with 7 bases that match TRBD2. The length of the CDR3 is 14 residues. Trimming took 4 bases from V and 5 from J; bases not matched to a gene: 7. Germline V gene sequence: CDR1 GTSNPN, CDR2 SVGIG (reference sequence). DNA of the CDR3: TGTGCCTGGACCATAAACGGGAGGACCGGGGAGCTGTTTTTT. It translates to CAWTINGRTGELFF.

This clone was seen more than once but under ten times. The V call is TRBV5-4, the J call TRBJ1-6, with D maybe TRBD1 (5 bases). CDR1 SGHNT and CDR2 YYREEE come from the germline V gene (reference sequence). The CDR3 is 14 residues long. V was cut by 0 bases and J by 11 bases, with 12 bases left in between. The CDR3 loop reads CASSLEGYQPPLHF. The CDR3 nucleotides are TGTGCCAGCAGCTTGGAGGGGTACCAGCCACCCCTCCACTTT.

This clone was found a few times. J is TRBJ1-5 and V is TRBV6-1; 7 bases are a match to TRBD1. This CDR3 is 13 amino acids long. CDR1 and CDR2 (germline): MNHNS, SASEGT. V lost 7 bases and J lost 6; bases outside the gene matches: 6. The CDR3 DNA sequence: TGTGCCAGCACCGGACAGGCGAGTCAGCCCCAGCATTTT. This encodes CASTGQASQPQHF.

CDR3 in amino acids: CASRTRQEGYEPQHF. Here the CDR3 DNA reads TGTGCCAGCAGGACCAGACAGGAGGGGTATGAGCCCCAGCATTTT. The chain combines TRBV2 with TRBJ1-5; TRBD1 might be the D (6 bases). Germline loops: CDR1 SNHLY, CDR2 FYNNEI. Deletions cut 6 bases from V and 8 bases from J, with 20 bases between. CDR3 length: 15 residues.

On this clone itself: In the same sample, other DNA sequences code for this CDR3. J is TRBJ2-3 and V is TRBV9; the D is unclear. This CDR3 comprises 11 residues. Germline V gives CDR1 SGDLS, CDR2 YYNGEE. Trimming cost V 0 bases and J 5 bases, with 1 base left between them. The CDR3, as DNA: TGTGCCAGCAGCGTAGGAGATACGCAGTATTTT. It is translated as CASSVGDTQYF.

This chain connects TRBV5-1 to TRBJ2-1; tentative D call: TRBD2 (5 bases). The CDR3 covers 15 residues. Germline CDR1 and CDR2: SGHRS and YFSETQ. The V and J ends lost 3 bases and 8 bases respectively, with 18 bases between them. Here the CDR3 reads CASSWSGGINHEQFF. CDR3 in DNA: TGCGCCAGCAGCTGGAGCGGTGGGATAAACCATGAGCAGTTCTTC.

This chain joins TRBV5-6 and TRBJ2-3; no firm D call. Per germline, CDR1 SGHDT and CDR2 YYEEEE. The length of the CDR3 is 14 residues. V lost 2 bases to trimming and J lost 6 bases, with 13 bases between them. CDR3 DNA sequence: TGTGCCAGCAGCTTTAATCTGCTCCTGGATACGCAGTATTTT. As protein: CASSFNLLLDTQYF.

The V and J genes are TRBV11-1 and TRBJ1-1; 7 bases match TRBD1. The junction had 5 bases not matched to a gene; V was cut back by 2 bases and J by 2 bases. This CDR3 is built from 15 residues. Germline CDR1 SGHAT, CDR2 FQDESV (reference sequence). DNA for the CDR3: TGTGCCAGCAGCTTAACCGGGACAGCCAACACTGAAGCTTTCTTT. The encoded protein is CASSLTGTANTEAFF.

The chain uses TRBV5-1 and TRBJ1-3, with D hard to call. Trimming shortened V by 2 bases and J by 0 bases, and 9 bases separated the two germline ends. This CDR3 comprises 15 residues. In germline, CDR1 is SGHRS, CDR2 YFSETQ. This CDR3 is CASSFGPTSGNTIYF. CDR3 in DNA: TGCGCCAGCAGCTTCGGACCCACCTCTGGAAACACCATATATTTT.

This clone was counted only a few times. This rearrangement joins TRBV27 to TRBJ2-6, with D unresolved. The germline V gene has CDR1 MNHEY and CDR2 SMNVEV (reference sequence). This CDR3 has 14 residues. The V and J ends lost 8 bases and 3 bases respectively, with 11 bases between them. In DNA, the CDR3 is TGTGCCAGCCTGCACCCGGGTGGGGCCAACGTCCTGACTTTC. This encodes CASLHPGGANVLTF.

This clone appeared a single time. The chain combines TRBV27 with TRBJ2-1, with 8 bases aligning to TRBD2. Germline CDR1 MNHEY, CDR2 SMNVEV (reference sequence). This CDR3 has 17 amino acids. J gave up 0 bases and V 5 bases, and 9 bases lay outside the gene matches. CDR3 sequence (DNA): TGTGCCAGCAGTCCTACTAGCGGTCGGAGCTCCTACAATGAGCAGTTCTTC. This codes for CASSPTSGRSSYNEQFF.

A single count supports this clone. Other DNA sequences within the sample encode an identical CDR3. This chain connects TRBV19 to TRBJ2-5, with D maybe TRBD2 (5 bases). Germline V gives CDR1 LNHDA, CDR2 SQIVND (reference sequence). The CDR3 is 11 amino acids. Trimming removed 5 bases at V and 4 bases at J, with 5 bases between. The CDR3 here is CASSEGETQYF. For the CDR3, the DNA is TGTGCCAGTAGTGAGGGAGAGACCCAGTACTTC. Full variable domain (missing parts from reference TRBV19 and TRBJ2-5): DGGITQSPKYLFRKEGQNVTLSCEQNLNHDAMYWYRQDPGQGLRLIYYSQIVNDFQKGDIAEGYSVSREKKESFPLTVTSAQKNPTAFYLCASSEGETQYFGPGTRLLVL.

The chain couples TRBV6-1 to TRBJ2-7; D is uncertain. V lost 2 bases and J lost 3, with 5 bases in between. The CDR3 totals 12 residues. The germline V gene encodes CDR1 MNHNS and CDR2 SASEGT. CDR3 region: CASSESDYEQYF. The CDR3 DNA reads TGTGCCAGCAGTGAATCCGACTACGAGCAGTACTTC.

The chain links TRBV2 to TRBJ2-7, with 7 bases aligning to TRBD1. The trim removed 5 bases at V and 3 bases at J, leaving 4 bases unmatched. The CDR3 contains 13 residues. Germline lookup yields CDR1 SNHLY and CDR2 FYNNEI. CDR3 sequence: CASSRDSNYEQYF. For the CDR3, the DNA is TGTGCCAGCAGTCGGGACAGCAACTACGAGCAGTACTTC.

CDR3 in amino acids: CASSRPGPNQETQYF. The CDR3 DNA sequence: TGTGCCAGCTCGCGTCCGGGACCAAACCAAGAGACCCAGTACTTC. This chain joins TRBV18 and TRBJ2-5; tentatively, D is TRBD1 or TRBD2 (5 bases each). The germline V and J ends were trimmed by 6 bases and 0 bases, with 14 bases remaining between them. CDR1 KGHSH and CDR2 LQKENI come from the germline V gene. CDR3 length: 15 residues.

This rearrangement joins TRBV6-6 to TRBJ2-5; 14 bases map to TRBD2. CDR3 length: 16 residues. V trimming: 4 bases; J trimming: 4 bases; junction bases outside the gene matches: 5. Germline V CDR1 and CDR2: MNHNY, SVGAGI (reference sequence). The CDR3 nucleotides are TGTGCCAGCAGTTTCGGACTAGCGGGAGGTCTAGAGACCCAGTACTTC. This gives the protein CASSFGLAGGLETQYF.

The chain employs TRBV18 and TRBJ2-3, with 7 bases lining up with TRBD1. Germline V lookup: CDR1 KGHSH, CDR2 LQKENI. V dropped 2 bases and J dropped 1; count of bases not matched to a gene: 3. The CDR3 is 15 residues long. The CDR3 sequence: CASSPGDRGTDTQYF. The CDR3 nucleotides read TGTGCCAGCTCACCAGGTGACAGGGGCACAGATACGCAGTATTTT.

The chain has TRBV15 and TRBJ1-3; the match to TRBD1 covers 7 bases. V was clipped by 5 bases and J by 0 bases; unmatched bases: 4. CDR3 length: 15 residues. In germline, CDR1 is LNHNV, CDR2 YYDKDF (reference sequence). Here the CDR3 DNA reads TGTGCCACCAGCCCCGGGACAGTCTCTGGAAACACCATATATTTT. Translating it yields CATSPGTVSGNTIYF.

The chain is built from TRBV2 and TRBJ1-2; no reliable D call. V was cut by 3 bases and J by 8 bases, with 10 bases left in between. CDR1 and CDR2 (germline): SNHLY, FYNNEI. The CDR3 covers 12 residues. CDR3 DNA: TGTGCCAGCAGTGAGTCAGGAAAAGGCTACACCTTC. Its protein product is CASSESGKGYTF.

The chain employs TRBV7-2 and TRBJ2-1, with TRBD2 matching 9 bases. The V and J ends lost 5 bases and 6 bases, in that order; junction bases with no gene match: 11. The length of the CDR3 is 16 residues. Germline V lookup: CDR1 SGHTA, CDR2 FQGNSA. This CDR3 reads CASSPPPAGGFNEQFF. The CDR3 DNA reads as TGTGCCAGCAGCCCCCCCCCAGCGGGGGGATTCAATGAGCAGTTCTTC.

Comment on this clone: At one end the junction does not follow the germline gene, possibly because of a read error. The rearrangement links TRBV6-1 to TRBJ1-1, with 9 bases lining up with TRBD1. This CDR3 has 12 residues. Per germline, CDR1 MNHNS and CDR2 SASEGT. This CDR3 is CASSLGQGEGVF. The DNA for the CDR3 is TGTGCCAGCAGCCTGGGACAGGGTGAGGGAGTCTTT.

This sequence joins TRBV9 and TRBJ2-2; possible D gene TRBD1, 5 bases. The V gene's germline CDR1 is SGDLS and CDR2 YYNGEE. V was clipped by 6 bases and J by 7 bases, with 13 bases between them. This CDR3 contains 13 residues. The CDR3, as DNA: TGTGCCAGCAACAAAGGGGCGGTCGGGGAGCTGTTTTTT. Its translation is CASNKGAVGELFF.

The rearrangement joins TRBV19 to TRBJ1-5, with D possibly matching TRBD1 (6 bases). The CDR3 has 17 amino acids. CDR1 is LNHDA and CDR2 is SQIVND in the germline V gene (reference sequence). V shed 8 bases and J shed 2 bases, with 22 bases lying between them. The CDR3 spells CASSTGGLEVGNQPQHF. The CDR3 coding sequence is TGTGCCAGTTCTACTGGGGGGCTGGAGGTAGGCAATCAGCCCCAGCATTTT.

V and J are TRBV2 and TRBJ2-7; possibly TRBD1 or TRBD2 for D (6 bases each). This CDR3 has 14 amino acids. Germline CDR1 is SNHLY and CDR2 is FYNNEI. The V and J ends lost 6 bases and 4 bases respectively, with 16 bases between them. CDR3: CASRHEGGIYEQYF. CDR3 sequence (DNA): TGTGCCAGCAGGCACGAAGGGGGGATATACGAGCAGTACTTC.

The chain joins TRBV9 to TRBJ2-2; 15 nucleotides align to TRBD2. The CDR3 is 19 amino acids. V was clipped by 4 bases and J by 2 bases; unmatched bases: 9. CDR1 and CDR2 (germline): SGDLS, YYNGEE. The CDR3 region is CASSQSWGLAGGNTGELFF. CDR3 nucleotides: TGTGCCAGCAGCCAATCCTGGGGACTAGCGGGAGGAAACACCGGGGAGCTGTTTTTT.

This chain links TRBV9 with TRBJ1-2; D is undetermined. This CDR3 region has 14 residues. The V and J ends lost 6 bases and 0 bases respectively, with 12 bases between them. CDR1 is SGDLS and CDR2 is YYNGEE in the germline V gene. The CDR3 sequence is CASTPRLANYGYTF. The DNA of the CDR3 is TGTGCCAGCACCCCCAGGCTTGCTAACTATGGCTACACCTTC.

CDR3 in amino acids: CASSKGWADPYEQYF. The CDR3 nucleotides are TGTGCCAGCAGTAAGGGGTGGGCAGATCCCTACGAGCAGTACTTC. V is TRBV7-9 and J is TRBJ2-7, with a weak D call TRBD1 (5 bases). The germline CDR1 and CDR2 sequences are SEHNR and FQNEAQ (reference sequence). The V end was cut by 6 bases, the J end by 2 bases, with 17 bases between. The CDR3 totals 15 residues.

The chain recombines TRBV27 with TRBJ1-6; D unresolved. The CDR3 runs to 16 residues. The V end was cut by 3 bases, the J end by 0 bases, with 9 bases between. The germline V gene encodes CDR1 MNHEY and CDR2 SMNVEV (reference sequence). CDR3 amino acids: CASSFLGSSYNSPLHF. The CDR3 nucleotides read TGTGCCAGCAGTTTTTTAGGGAGCTCCTATAATTCACCCCTCCACTTT.